One sample yielded the 20 T cell receptor beta chains listed below, sequenced in a study of early stage breast cancer tumors. Only in-frame clones appear in the TCRdb table, and some are missing; sequencing was by immunoSEQ multiplex PCR. The profile covers tens of thousands of clones, with roughly 69% appearing a single time and about 7.8% taken by the ten largest. Specimen: blood. All receptors come from a person in their fifties or sixties with breast cancer.

The chain recombines TRBV5-8 with TRBJ2-5; D unclear. Germline CDR1 is SGHTS and CDR2 is YDEGEE. Deletions cut 4 bases from V and 7 bases from J, with 17 bases between. The CDR3 runs to 14 residues. CDR3 amino acids: CASSQPTSAVTQYF. The CDR3 DNA is TGTGCCAGCAGCCAACCGACGTCCGCGGTGACCCAGTACTTC.

The V call is TRBV2, the J call TRBJ2-7; 8 bases fit TRBD1. V shed 1 base, J shed 3 bases, and the junction held 8 bases outside the gene matches. The CDR3 sequence is 16 residues long. CDR1 and CDR2 from the germline V gene are SNHLY and FYNNEI. Here the CDR3 DNA reads TGTGCCAGCAGTGAAGACCCCCGGGGACAGGACTACGAGCAGTACGTC. Its translation is CASSEDPRGQDYEQYV.

The chain recombines TRBV11-3 with TRBJ1-1, with TRBD1 matching 9 bases. The CDR3 totals 14 residues. Germline V gives CDR1 SGHNT, CDR2 YENEEA. Trimming cost V 5 bases and J 7 bases; bases outside gene matches: 8. The CDR3 loop is CASSRRQGGDEAFF. The CDR3 DNA is TGTGCCAGCAGCCGACGACAGGGGGGAGATGAAGCTTTCTTT. The full variable domain, in which reference TRBV11-3 and TRBJ1-1 provide the parts outside the CDR3, is EAGVVQSPRYKIIEKKQPVAFWCNPISGHNTLYWYLQNLGQGPELLIRYENEEAVDDSQLPKDRFSAERLKGVDSTLKIQPAELGDSAVYLCASSRRQGGDEAFFGQGTRLTVV.

The V gene is TRBV15, the J gene TRBJ2-7; 7 positions agree with TRBD2. V shed 5 bases and J 6 bases; nucleotides not matched to a gene: 16. Per germline, CDR1 LNHNV and CDR2 YYDKDF (reference sequence). This CDR3 has 16 amino acids. CDR3 bases: TGTGCCACCAGCCCCCCGGGAGAGGGAGGGCCTAGCGAGCAGTACTTC. It yields the protein CATSPPGEGGPSEQYF.

V and J are TRBV9 and TRBJ2-3; 8 bases map to TRBD2. V shed 1 base and J 3 bases; nucleotides not matched to a gene: 4. This CDR3 comprises 15 residues. Germline CDR1 reads SGDLS; CDR2 reads YYNGEE. CDR3 loop: CASSVTGGTTDTQYF. The CDR3 nucleotides are TGTGCCAGCAGCGTAACGGGGGGGACAACAGATACGCAGTATTTT.

V and J are TRBV19 and TRBJ2-1, with D tentatively TRBD1 (5 bases). CDR3 length equals 12 residues. The V end was cut by 1 base, the J end by 10 bases, with 8 bases between. CDR1 LNHDA and CDR2 SQIVND come from the germline V gene (reference sequence). This CDR3 is CASSIVQGEQFF. Written as DNA, the CDR3 is TGTGCCAGTAGTATAGTTCAGGGCGAGCAGTTCTTC.

The chain carries TRBV7-2 and TRBJ2-3; the D gene is possibly TRBD2 (5 bases). The CDR3 covers 13 residues. The germline V and J ends were trimmed by 7 bases and 6 bases, with 14 bases remaining between them. CDR1 and CDR2 from the germline V gene are SGHTA and FQGNSA. CDR3 in amino acids: CASNRREKDTQYF. CDR3 sequence (DNA): TGTGCCAGCAACCGAAGGGAGAAGGATACGCAGTATTTT.

This clone is a singleton in its sample. The rearrangement joins TRBV6-4 to TRBJ1-3, with D uncertain. The CDR3 covers 14 residues. The V gene's germline CDR1 is MRHNA and CDR2 SNTAGT. Trimming cost V 9 bases and J 0 bases, with 12 bases left between them. Here the CDR3 reads CASVLVGSGNTIYF. The CDR3 nucleotides read TGTGCCAGTGTACTCGTCGGCTCTGGAAACACCATATATTTT.

This clone was seen only once. The chain has TRBV29-1 and TRBJ2-3; a weak D match, TRBD2 (5 bases). V was cut by 1 base and J by 4 bases, with 15 bases left in between. CDR3 size: 15 residues. Germline V lookup: CDR1 SQVTM, CDR2 ANQGSEA. In nucleotides, the CDR3 is TGCAGCGTTGAAGGAGGGCCCTCGGAGGCAGATACGCAGTATTTT. Protein sequence: CSVEGGPSEADTQYF.

This chain links TRBV5-6 with TRBJ2-2; D is ambiguous. This CDR3 is 14 amino acids long. Per germline, CDR1 SGHDT and CDR2 YYEEEE. The ends were cut back, 0 bases at V and 3 bases at J, with 6 bases in the middle. CDR3 nucleotide sequence: TGTGCCAGCAGCTTGGACACCTACACCGGGGAGCTGTTTTTT. Translation: CASSLDTYTGELFF.

This chain uses TRBV7-2 with TRBJ2-3, with D possibly being TRBD2 (5 bases). CDR1 and CDR2 (germline): SGHTA, FQGNSA. The V and J ends lost 3 bases and 4 bases respectively, with 17 bases between them. The CDR3 loop spans 16 amino acids. The CDR3 loop reads CASSLIWTGSADTQYF. The CDR3 DNA is TGTGCCAGCAGCTTGATTTGGACTGGATCCGCAGATACGCAGTATTTT.

The J gene is TRBJ2-2, the V gene TRBV10-3, with no clear D. Germline V gene data show CDR1 as ENHRY and CDR2 as SYGVKD. V lost 6 bases, J lost 3 bases, and 11 bases lay in between. The CDR3 loop spans 14 amino acids. The CDR3 sequence: CAISPLSDTGELFF. DNA of the CDR3: TGTGCCATCAGCCCCCTCAGCGACACCGGGGAGCTGTTTTTT.

The J gene is TRBJ2-3, the V gene TRBV7-9; 7 bases agree with TRBD1. The trim removed 5 bases at V and 0 bases at J, leaving 8 bases unmatched. The CDR3 runs to 16 residues. Germline V lookup: CDR1 SEHNR, CDR2 FQNEAQ (reference sequence). The CDR3 region is CASSQSTGASTDTQYF. DNA of the CDR3: TGTGCCAGCAGCCAGAGCACAGGGGCTAGCACAGATACGCAGTATTTT.

The CDR3 region is CASRTGLAASTDTQYF. Written as DNA, the CDR3 is TGCGCCAGCAGGACGGGACTAGCGGCTAGCACAGATACGCAGTATTTT. This chain connects TRBV5-1 to TRBJ2-3; 11 bases match TRBD2. The germline V gene has CDR1 SGHRS and CDR2 YFSETQ. Trimming cost V 5 bases and J 0 bases; bases outside gene matches: 5. CDR3 length equals 16 residues.

The chain recombines TRBV9 with TRBJ1-1, with D perhaps TRBD1 (5 bases). The CDR3 sequence is 13 residues long. CDR1 is SGDLS, CDR2 YYNGEE, per germline. V dropped 3 bases and J dropped 4 bases, with 10 bases sitting between them. The CDR3 DNA is TGTGCCAGCAGCGAGGGGTTGGCCACTGAAGCTTTCTTT. Encoded protein: CASSEGLATEAFF.

This clone was counted a single time. The rearrangement links TRBV11-2 to TRBJ1-1; TRBD1 agrees at 8 bases. This CDR3 contains 13 residues. The trim removed 6 bases at V and 8 bases at J, leaving 8 bases unmatched. Germline loops: CDR1 SGHAT, CDR2 FQNNGV. CDR3 DNA: TGTGCCAGCAGTCCAACAGGGGGTTCAGAAGCTTTCTTT. Translation: CASSPTGGSEAFF.

This clone was picked up one time. V usage is TRBV7-9 and J usage is TRBJ1-2; TRBD1 is a possible D gene (6 bases). CDR3 length: 12 amino acids. V was clipped by 5 bases and J by 8 bases, with 12 bases between them. Per germline, CDR1 SEHNR and CDR2 FQNEAQ (reference sequence). This CDR3 reads CASSPWGQGYTF. DNA for the CDR3: TGTGCCAGCAGCCCATGGGGGCAGGGCTACACCTTC.

The gene calls are TRBV7-9 and TRBJ1-4, with D possibly being TRBD1 (6 bases). The CDR3 totals 15 residues. Deletions cut 5 bases from V and 6 bases from J, with 16 bases between. The V gene's germline CDR1 is SEHNR and CDR2 FQNEAQ (reference sequence). The CDR3 spells CASSKGTQSYEKLFF. The CDR3 DNA sequence: TGTGCCAGCAGCAAAGGGACACAGTCTTATGAAAAACTGTTTTTT.

The table lists this clone with a few counts. The chain joins TRBV28 to TRBJ1-2; D is uncertain. CDR1 and CDR2 (germline): MDHEN, SYDVKM. Deletions cut 6 bases from V and 7 bases from J, with 12 bases between. The CDR3 consists of 12 residues. For the CDR3, the DNA is TGTGCCAGCAGCCCCCCGCAGTTTGGCTACACCTTC. Protein product: CASSPPQFGYTF.

This chain joins TRBV9 and TRBJ2-5; 9 positions agree with TRBD2. V shed 3 bases and J 2 bases; nucleotides not matched to a gene: 5. This CDR3 contains 15 residues. The V gene's germline CDR1 is SGDLS and CDR2 YYNGEE. This chain's CDR3 is CASSEGGGEQETQYF. In DNA, the CDR3 is TGTGCCAGCAGCGAGGGCGGGGGGGAACAAGAGACCCAGTACTTC.